This paragraph covers one T cell receptor beta chain sequence. The data were produced by immunoSEQ multiplex PCR, yet TCRdb's version contains in-frame clones alone and is incomplete. The sample yields 75,000 or so clones, 84% seen once. The entry originates in a study of blood T cell repertoires in COVID-19. The germline gives CDR1 MNHEY, CDR2 SVGAGI. V lost 2 bases and J lost 2; bases outside the gene matches: 3. The CDR3 runs to 14 residues. The sample was peripheral blood. The chain carries TRBV6-5 and TRBJ2-7, with TRBD1 matching 7 bases. The clonotype comes from a man between 45 and 60 years old with acute or convalescent COVID-19. This chain's CDR3 is CASSYGTDTYEQYF. CDR3 nucleotides: TGTGCCAGCAGTTACGGGACAGATACCTACGAGCAGTACTTC.